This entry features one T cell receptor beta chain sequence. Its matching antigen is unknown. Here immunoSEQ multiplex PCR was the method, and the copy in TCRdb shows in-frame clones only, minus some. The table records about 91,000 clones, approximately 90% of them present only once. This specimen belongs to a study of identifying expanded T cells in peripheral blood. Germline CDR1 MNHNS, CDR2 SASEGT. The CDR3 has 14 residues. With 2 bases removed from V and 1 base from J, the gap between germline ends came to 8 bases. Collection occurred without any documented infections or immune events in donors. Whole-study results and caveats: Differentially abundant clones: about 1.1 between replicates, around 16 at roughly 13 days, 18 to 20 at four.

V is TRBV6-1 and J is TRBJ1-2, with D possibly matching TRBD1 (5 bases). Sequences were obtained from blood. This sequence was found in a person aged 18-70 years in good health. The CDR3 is CASSEWGNNYGYTF. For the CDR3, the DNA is TGTGCCAGCAGTGAATGGGGCAATAACTATGGCTACACCTTC.